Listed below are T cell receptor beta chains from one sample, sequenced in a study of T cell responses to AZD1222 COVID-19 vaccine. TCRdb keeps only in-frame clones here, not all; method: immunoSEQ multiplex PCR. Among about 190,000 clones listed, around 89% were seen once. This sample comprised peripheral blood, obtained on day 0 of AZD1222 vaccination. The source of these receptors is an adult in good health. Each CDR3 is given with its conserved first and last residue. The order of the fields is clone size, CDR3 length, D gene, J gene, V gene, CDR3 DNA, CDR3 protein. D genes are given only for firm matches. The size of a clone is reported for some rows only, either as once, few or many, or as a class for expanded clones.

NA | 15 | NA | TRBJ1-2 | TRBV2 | TGTGCCGCGTCGGGCCAACTAACCTCTAACTATGGCTACACCTTC | CAASGQLTSNYGYTF
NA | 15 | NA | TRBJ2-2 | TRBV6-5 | TGTGCCAGCAGTTACCGGGCAGGGATGACCGGGGAGCTGTTTTTT | CASSYRAGMTGELFF
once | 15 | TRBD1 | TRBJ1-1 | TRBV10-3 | TGTGCCATCAGTGAGTGGGACAGGGGGCTAACTGAAGCTTTCTTT | CAISEWDRGLTEAFF
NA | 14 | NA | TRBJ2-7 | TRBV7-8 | TGTGCCAGCAGCCCCGGGAAGAACGGCTACGAGCAGTACTTC | CASSPGKNGYEQYF
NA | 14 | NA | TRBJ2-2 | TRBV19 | TGTGCCAGTCTCGCGGGCGCGAACACCGGGGAGCTGTTTTTT | CASLAGANTGELFF
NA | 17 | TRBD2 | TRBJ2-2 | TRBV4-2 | TGTGCCAGCAGTCGAAATAGCGGGGGGACGAACACCGGGGAGCTGTTTTTT | CASSRNSGGTNTGELFF
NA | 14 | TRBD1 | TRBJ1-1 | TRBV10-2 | TGCGCCAGCAGGTCGGACAGGGGGGACACTGAAGCTTTCTTT | CASRSDRGDTEAFF
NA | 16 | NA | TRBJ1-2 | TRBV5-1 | TGCGCCAGCAGCTTGGCCGTAGGAAGCGAAACCTATGGCTACACCTTC | CASSLAVGSETYGYTF
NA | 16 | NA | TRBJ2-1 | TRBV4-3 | TGCGCCAGCAGCCAGGGTGATCCGGGAGCCTACAATGAGCAGTTCTTC | CASSQGDPGAYNEQFF
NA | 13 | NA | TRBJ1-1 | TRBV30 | TGTGCCTGGAGCATAATACGACAGCGGGGAAAATTCTTT | CAWSIIRQRGKFF
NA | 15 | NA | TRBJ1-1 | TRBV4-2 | TGTGCCAGCAGCCCCCACGGGGGAGGGGAAACTGAAGCTTTCTTT | CASSPHGGGETEAFF
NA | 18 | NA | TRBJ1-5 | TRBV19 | TGTGCCAGTAGTATATCGGGGGGCTACGTGGGGAGCAATCAGCCCCAGCATTTT | CASSISGGYVGSNQPQHF
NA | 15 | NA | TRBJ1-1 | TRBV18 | TGTGCCAGCTCACCATTCGGGACAAGGAACACTGAAGCTTTCTTT | CASSPFGTRNTEAFF
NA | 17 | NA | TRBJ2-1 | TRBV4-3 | TGCGCCAGCAGCCAAGATCTCCGCAGGGGACAAGCCAATGAGCAGTTCTTC | CASSQDLRRGQANEQFF
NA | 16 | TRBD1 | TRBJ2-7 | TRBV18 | TGTGCCAGCTCACCGAGGAGTGGACAGGGGGCTTTTGAGCAGTACTTC | CASSPRSGQGAFEQYF
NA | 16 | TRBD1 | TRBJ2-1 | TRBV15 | TGTGCCACCAGCAGAGCCGCCGGGACAGGGGGCAATGAGCAGTTCTTC | CATSRAAGTGGNEQFF
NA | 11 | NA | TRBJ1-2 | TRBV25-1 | TGTGCCAGCAGCGCCGGTCGGGGCTACACCTTC | CASSAGRGYTF
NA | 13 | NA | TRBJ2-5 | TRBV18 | TGTGCCAGCTCACCCCGACAGCTGGAGACCCAGTACTTC | CASSPRQLETQYF
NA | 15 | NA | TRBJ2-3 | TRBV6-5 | TGTGCCAGCAGTTACTCTTGGGGATCGGCAGATACGCAGTATTTT | CASSYSWGSADTQYF
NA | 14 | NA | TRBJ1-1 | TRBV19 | TGTGCCACCACTGAGAGTTCGTCCCACACTGAAGCTTTCTTT | CATTESSSHTEAFF
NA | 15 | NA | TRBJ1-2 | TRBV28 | TGTGCCAGCAGCATAGGACAGCCGCCTAACTATGGCTACACCTTC | CASSIGQPPNYGYTF
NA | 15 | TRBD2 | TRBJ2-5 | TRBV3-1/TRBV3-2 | TGTGCCAGCAGCCAAGATTTTCGGGGGGAAGAGACCCAGTACTTC | CASSQDFRGEETQYF
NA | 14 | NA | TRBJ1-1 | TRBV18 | TGTGCCAGCTCACGCCCCTTGACAGGATTTAAAGCTTTCTTT | CASSRPLTGFKAFF
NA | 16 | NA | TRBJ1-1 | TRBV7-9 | TGTGCCAGCAGCTTAGGGGACGGAGGGATGAACACTGAAGCTTTCTTT | CASSLGDGGMNTEAFF
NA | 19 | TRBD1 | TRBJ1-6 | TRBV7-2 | TGTGCCAGCAGCTCAACGACAGGGCCCAAATACTCCTATAATTCACCCCTCCACTTT | CASSSTTGPKYSYNSPLHF
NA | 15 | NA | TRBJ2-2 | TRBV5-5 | TGTGCCAGCAGCTCAGGCAGGTTTAGCACCGGGGAGCTGTTTTTT | CASSSGRFSTGELFF
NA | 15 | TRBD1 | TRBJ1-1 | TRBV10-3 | TGTGCCATCAGTGATCTGGGCAGGGGGGGAACTGAAGCTTTCTTT | CAISDLGRGGTEAFF
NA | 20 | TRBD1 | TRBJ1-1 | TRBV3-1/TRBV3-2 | TGTGCCAGCAGTCCCAAGATTCGAAATAGCCCCCGGGACAGGAACACTGAAGCTTTCTTT | CASSPKIRNSPRDRNTEAFF
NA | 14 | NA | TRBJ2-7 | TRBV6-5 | TGTGCCAGCAGCACGGGACAAACTAACTACGAGCAGTACTTC | CASSTGQTNYEQYF